This TCR beta chain was retrieved from a study of T cells in localized non-small cell lung cancer. Findings and limits, study-wide: Uninvolved nearby lung showed the greatest T cell clonality, exceeding that found in tumor. Sequencing covered just one tumor region, so heterogeneity cannot be ruled out. Out of the top 100 tumor clones, a median approximately 57 were seen in adjacent lung. Elevated circulating T cell density in blood was associated with longer overall survival.

The assay was immunoSEQ multiplex PCR, and TCRdb's table has in-frame clones only and misses some. The table lists 20,000 or so clones, around 90% of them singletons, with around 7% in the top ten. The sample holds one count of this clone. Its target is not known. CDR3 size: 13 residues. V was pared by 0 bases and J by 6 bases, with 10 bases between. CDR1 and CDR2 from the germline V gene are SGHRS and YFSETQ. This receptor was identified in a male donor older than 55 with stage I squamous cell lung carcinoma. The chain links TRBV5-1 to TRBJ2-7; no clear D. The source material was peripheral blood, sampled before any cancer treatment. The CDR3 reads CASSLAGRSEQYF. As DNA, the CDR3 is TGCGCCAGCAGCTTGGCGGGCCGCTCCGAGCAGTACTTC.